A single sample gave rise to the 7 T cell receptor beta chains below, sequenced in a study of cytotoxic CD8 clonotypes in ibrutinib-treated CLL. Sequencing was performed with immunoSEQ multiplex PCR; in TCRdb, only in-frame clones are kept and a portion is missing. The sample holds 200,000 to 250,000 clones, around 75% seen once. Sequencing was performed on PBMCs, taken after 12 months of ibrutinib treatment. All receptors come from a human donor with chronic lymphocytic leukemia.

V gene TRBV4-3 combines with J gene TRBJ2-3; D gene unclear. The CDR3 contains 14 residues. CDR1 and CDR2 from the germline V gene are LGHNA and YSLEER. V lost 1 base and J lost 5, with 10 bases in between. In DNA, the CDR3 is TGCGCCAGCAGCCAAGGGACCGACGGAGATACGCAGTATTTT. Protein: CASSQGTDGDTQYF.

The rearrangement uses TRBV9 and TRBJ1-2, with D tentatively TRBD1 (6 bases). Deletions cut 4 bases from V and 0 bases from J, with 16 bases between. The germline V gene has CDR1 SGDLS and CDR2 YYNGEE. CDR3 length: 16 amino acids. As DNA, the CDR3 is TGTGCCAGCAGCATGAGGGCAGGGGATGCTAACTATGGCTACACCTTC. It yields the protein CASSMRAGDANYGYTF.

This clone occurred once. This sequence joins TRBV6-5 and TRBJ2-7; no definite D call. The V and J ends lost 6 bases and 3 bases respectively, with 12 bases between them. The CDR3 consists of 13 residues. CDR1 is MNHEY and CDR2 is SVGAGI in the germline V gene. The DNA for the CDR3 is TGTGCCAGCAGACACCCGGACGGCTACGAGCAGTACTTC. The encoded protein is CASRHPDGYEQYF.

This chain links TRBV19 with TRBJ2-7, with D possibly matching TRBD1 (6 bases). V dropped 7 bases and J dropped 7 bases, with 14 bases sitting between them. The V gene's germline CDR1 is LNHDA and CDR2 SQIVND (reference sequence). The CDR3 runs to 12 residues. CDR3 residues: CASKGLQGEQYF. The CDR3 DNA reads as TGTGCCAGTAAAGGTCTTCAGGGGGAGCAGTACTTC.

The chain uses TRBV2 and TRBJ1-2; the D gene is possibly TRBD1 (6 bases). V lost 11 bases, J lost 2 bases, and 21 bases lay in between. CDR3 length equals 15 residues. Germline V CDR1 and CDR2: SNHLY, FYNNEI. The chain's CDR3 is CASTGGPVPNYGYTF. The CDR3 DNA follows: TGTGCCTCGACCGGGGGCCCAGTCCCGAACTATGGCTACACCTTC.

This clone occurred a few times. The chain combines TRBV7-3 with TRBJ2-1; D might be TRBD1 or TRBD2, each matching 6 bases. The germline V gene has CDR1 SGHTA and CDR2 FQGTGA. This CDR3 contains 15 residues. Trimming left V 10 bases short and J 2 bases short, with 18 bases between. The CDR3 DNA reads TGTGCCACCTCTGGGGGCGGGACCGCCTACAATGAGCAGTTCTTC. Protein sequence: CATSGGGTAYNEQFF.

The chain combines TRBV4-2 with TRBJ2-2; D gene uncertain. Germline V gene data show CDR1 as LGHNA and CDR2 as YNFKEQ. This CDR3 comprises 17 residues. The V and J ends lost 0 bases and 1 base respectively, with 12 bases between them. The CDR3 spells CASSQDPVLQNTGELFF. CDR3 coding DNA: TGTGCCAGCAGCCAAGATCCCGTGCTACAGAACACCGGGGAGCTGTTTTTT.